The entry that follows covers one T cell receptor beta chain sequence. The sample belongs to a study of technical replicates of blood from a handful of donors. Profiling relied on immunoSEQ multiplex PCR, and the TCRdb table lists in-frame clones only, not all of them. The sample holds roughly 100,000 clones, almost 97% seen once. Trimming pared 10 bases from V and 3 bases from J, leaving 16 bases between. The CDR3 contains 13 residues. In germline, CDR1 is MDHEN, CDR2 SYDVKM. The V gene is TRBV28, the J gene TRBJ2-7, with no clear D. This receptor was obtained from a human donor in good health. Sequencing was carried out using T cells isolated from PBMCs. CDR3 amino acids: CATEDIEDYEQYF. The CDR3 DNA reads as TGTGCCACCGAAGACATCGAAGACTACGAGCAGTACTTC.